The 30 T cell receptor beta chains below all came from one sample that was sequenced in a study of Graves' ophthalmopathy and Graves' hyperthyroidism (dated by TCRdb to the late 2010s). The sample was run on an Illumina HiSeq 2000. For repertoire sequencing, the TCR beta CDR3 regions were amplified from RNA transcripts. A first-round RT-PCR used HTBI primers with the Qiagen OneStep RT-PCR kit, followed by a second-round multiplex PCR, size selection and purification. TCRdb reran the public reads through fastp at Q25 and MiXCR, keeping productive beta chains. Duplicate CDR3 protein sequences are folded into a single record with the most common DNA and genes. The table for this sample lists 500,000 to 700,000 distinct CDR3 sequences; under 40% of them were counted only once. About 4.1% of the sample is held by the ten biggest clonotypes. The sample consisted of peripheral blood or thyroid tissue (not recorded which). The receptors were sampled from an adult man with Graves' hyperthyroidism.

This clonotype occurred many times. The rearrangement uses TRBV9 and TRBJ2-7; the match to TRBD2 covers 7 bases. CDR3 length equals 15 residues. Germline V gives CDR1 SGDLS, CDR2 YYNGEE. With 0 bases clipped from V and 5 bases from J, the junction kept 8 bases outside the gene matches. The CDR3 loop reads CASSVGAGGSHEQYF. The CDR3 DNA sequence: TGTGCCAGCAGCGTAGGTGCGGGCGGGAGCCACGAGCAGTACTTC.

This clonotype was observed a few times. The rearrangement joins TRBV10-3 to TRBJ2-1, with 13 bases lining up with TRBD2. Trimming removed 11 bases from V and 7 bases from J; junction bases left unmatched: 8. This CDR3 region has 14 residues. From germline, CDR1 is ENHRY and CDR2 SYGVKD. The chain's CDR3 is CASTTSGGRNEQFF. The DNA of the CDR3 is TGTGCCTCGACGACTAGCGGGGGGAGAAATGAGCAGTTCTTC.

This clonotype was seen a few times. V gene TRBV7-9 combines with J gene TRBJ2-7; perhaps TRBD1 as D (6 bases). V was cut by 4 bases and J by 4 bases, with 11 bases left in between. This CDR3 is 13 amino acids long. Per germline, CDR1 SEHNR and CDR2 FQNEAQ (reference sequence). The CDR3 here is CASSSFRGYEQYF. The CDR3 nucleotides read TGTGCCAGCAGCTCATTCAGGGGTTACGAGCAGTACTTC.

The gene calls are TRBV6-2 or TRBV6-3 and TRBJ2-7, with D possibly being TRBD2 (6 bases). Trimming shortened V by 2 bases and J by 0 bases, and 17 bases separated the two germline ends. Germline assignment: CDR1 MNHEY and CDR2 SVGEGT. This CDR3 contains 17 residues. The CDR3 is CASSYIFLGEVSYEQYF. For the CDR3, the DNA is TGTGCCAGCAGTTACATCTTCCTGGGGGAGGTCTCCTACGAGCAGTACTTC.

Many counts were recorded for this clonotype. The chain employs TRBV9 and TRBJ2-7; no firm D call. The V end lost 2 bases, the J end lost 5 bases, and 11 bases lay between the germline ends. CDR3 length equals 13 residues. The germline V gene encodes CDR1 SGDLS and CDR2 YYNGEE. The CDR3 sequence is CASSVGPFNEQYF. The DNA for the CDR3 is TGTGCCAGCAGCGTTGGACCCTTCAACGAGCAGTACTTC.

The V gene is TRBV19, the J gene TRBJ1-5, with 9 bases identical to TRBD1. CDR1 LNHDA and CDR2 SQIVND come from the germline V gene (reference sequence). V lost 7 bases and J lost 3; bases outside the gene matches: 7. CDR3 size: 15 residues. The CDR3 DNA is TGTGCCAGTAAACCCGGGACAGGGCCCAATCAGCCCCAGCATTTT. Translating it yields CASKPGTGPNQPQHF.

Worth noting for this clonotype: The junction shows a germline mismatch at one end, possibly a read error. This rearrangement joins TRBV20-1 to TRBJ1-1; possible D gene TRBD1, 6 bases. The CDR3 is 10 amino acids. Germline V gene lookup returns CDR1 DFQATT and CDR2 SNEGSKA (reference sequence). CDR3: CSAGDTKAFF. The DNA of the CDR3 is TGCAGCGCCGGGGACACTAAAGCTTTCTTT.

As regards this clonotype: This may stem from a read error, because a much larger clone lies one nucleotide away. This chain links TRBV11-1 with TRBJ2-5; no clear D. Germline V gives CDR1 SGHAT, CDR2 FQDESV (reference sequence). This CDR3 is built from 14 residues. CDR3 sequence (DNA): TGTGCCAGCAGCTTAACGCTACAGCAAGGGACCCAGTACTTC. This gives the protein CASSLTLQQGTQYF.

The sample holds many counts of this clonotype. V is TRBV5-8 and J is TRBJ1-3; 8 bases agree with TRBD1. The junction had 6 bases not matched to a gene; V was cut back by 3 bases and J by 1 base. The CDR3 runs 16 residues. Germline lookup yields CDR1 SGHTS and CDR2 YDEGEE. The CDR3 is CASSSDRVGSGNTIYF. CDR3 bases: TGTGCCAGCAGCTCGGACAGGGTGGGATCTGGAAACACCATATATTTT.

The CDR3 reads CASTGGNTEAFF. CDR3 bases: TGTGCCAGCACGGGAGGGAACACTGAAGCTTTCTTT. The chain uses TRBV12-3 or TRBV12-4 and TRBJ1-1; D not certain. V was pared by 7 bases and J by 1 base, with 7 bases between. This CDR3 comprises 12 residues.

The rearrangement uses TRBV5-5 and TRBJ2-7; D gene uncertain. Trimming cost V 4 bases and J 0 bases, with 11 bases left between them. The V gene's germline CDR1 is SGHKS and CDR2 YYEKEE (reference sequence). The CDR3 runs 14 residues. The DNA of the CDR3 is TGTGCCAGCAGCCCGGGCCTGACCTCCTACGAGCAGTACTTC. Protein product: CASSPGLTSYEQYF. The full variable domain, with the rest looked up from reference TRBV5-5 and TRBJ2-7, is DAGVTQSPTHLIKTRGQQVTLRCSPISGHKSVSWYQQVLGQGPQFIFQYYEKEERGRGNFPDRFSARQFPNYSSELNVNALLLGDSALYLCASSPGLTSYEQYFGPGTRLTVT.

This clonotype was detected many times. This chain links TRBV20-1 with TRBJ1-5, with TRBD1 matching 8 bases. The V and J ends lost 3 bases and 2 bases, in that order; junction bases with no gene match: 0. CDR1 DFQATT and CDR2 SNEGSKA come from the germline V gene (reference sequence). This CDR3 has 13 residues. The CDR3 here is CSARGQGNQPQHF. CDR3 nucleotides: TGCAGTGCTAGGGGACAGGGCAATCAGCCCCAGCATTTT.

The DNA for the CDR3 is TGCAGTGCTTATTGGGTTTCCCCGGGGCCTAATGAAAAACTGTTTTTT. Encoded protein: CSAYWVSPGPNEKLFF. The rearrangement uses TRBV20-1 and TRBJ1-4; maybe TRBD1 (5 bases). Germline assignment: CDR1 DFQATT and CDR2 SNEGSKA (reference sequence). CDR3 size: 16 residues. The V and J ends lost 5 bases and 3 bases respectively, with 19 bases between them.

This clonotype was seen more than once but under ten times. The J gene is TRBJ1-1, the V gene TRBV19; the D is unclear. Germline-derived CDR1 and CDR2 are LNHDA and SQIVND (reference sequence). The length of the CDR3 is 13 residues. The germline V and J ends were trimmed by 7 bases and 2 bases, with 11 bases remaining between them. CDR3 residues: CASKLGLNTEAFF. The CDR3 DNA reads TGTGCCAGTAAGCTGGGCCTTAACACTGAAGCTTTCTTT.

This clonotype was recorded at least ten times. For the CDR3, the DNA is TGTGCCTGCACTATCACAGGGGACCCATACGAGCAGTACTTC. Amino acids: CACTITGDPYEQYF. The rearrangement links TRBV30 to TRBJ2-7; 7 nucleotides line up with TRBD1. The CDR3 loop spans 14 amino acids. Germline loops: CDR1 GTSNPN, CDR2 SVGIG (reference sequence). Unmatched junction bases numbered 12, after V lost 6 bases and J lost 4 bases.

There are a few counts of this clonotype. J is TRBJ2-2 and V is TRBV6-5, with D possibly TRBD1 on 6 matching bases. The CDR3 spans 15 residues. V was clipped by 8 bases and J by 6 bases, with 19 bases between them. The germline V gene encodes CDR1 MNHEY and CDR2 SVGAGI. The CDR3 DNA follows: TGTGCCAGCTGTCACAAGGGGGTTTCGCCCGGGGAGCTGTTTTTT. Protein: CASCHKGVSPGELFF.

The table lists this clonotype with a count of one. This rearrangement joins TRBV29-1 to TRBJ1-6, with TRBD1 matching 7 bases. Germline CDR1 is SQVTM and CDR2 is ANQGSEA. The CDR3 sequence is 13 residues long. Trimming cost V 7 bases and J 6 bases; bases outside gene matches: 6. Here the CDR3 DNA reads TGCAGCGCCCAGACAGGGAGTAATTCACCCCTCCACTTT. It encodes CSAQTGSNSPLHF.

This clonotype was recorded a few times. The chain's CDR3 is CASSPEGRLSYEQYF. CDR3 coding DNA: TGTGCCAGCAGCCCTGAGGGGAGGCTATCCTACGAGCAGTACTTC. The chain is built from TRBV7-9 and TRBJ2-7; D might be TRBD2 (6 bases). The CDR3 extends over 15 amino acids. Germline V CDR1 and CDR2: SEHNR, FQNEAQ (reference sequence). Trimming cost V 5 bases and J 1 base, with 15 bases left between them.

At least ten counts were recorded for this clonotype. DNA of the CDR3: TGCGCCAGCAGCTTGAGCTGGGGGACAGGAGGCTACACCTTC. It yields the protein CASSLSWGTGGYTF. The V and J genes are TRBV5-1 and TRBJ1-2; 8 bases fit TRBD1. V shed 1 base, J shed 8 bases, and the junction held 7 bases outside the gene matches. Germline loops: CDR1 SGHRS, CDR2 YFSETQ. The CDR3 contains 14 residues.

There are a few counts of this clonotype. The CDR3: CASSYSWAEPPNQPQHF. The DNA for the CDR3 is TGTGCCAGCAGTTACTCTTGGGCCGAGCCACCCAATCAGCCCCAGCATTTT. V and J are TRBV6-6 and TRBJ1-5; no clear D. Germline-derived CDR1 and CDR2 are MNHNY and SVGAGI (reference sequence). The V end lost 0 bases, the J end lost 3 bases, and 15 bases lay between the germline ends. The CDR3 consists of 17 residues.

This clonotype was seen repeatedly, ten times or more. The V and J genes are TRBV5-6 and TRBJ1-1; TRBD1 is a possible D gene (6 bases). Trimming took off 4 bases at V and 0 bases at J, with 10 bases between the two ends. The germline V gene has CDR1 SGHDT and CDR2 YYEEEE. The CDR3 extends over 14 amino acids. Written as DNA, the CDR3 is TGTGCCAGCAGCCGAAGGACAGTGAACACTGAAGCTTTCTTT. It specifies CASSRRTVNTEAFF.

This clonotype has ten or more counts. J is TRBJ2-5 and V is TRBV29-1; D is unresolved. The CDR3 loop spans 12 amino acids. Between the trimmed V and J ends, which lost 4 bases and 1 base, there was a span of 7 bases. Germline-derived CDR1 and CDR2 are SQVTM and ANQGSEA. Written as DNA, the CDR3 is TGCAGCGTTGTCCGAAGCCAAGAGACCCAGTACTTC. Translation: CSVVRSQETQYF.

CDR3 sequence: CASSFSRTYTEAFF. The CDR3 nucleotides are TGTGCCAGCAGTTTTTCAAGGACGTACACTGAAGCTTTCTTT. The rearrangement uses TRBV28 and TRBJ1-1; D is undetermined. V gave up 3 bases and J gave up 3 bases, with 11 bases separating them. The CDR3 is 14 amino acids. From germline, CDR1 is MDHEN and CDR2 SYDVKM.

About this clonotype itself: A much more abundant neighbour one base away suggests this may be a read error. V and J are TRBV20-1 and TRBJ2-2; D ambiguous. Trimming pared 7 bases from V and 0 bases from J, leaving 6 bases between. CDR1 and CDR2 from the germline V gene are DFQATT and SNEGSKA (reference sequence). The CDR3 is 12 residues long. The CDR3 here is CSVTANTGELFF. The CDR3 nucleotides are TGCAGTGTCACAGCGAACACCGGGGAGCTGTTTTTT.

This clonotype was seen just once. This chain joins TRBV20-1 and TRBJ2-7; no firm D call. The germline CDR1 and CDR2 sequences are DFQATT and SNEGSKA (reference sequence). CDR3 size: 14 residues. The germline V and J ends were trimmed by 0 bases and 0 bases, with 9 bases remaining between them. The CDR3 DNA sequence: TGCAGTGCTAGAGATGGGGTCTTCTCCTACGAGCAGTACTTC. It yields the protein CSARDGVFSYEQYF.

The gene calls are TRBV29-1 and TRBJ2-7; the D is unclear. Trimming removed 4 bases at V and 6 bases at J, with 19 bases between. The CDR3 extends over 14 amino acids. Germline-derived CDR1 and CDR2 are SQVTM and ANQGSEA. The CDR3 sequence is CSVGQDGVRSEQYF. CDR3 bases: TGCAGCGTTGGCCAAGATGGGGTGAGGAGCGAGCAGTACTTC.

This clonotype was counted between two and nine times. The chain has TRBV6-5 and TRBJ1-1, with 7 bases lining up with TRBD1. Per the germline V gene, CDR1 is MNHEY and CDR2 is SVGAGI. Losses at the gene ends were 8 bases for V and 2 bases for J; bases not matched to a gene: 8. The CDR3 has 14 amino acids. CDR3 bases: TGTGCCAGCTCAGAGACAGGGCAAAACACTGAAGCTTTCTTT. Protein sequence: CASSETGQNTEAFF.

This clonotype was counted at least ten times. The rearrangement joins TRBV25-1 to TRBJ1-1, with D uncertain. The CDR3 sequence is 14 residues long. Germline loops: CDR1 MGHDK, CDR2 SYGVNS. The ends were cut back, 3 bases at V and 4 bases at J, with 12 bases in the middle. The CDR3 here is CASSDEGVRTEAFF. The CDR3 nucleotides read TGTGCCAGCAGTGATGAGGGTGTACGCACTGAAGCTTTCTTT.

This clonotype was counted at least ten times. For the CDR3, the DNA is TGTGCCAGCAGCCCCTTGTACGGACTTAATTCACCCCTCCACTTT. The encoded protein is CASSPLYGLNSPLHF. The chain carries TRBV6-5 and TRBJ1-6; D uncertain. V lost 6 bases, J lost 6 bases, and 15 bases lay in between. The CDR3 length is 15 residues. Germline V lookup: CDR1 MNHEY, CDR2 SVGAGI.

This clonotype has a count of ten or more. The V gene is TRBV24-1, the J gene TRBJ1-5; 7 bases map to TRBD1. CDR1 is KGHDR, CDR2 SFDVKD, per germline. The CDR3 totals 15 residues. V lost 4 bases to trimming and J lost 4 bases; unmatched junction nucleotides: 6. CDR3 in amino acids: CATSDPGQENQPQHF. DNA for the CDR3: TGTGCCACCAGTGACCCCGGACAGGAAAATCAGCCCCAGCATTTT.